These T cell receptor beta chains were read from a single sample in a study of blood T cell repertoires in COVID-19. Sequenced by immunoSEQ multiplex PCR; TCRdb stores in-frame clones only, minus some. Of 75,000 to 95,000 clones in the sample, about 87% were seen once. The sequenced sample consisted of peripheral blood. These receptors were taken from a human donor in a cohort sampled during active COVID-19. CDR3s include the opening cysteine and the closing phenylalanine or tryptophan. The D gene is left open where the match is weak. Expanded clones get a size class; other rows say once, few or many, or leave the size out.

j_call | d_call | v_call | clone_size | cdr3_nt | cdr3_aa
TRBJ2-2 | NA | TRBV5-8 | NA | TGTGCCAGCAGCTTGGCCCCGGGACACAACACCGGGGAGCTGTTTTTT | CASSLAPGHNTGELFF
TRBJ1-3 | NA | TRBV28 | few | TGTGCCAGCTCAACTTCTAACTCTGGAAACACCATATATTTT | CASSTSNSGNTIYF
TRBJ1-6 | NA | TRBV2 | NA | TGTGCCAGCAGTGACCTCCGGGGAGGTTCACCCCTCCACTTT | CASSDLRGGSPLHF
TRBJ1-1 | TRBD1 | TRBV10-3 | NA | TGTGCCATCAGCCCGGGACAGGGGATAACTGAAGCTTTCTTT | CAISPGQGITEAFF
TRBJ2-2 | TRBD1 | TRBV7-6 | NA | TGTGCCAGCAGTGGACAGGGACAACCTTCGAACACCGGGGAGCTGTTTTTT | CASSGQGQPSNTGELFF
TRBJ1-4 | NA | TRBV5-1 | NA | TGCGCCAGCCATTCGGGGGGAGCTTCAACTAATGAAAAACTGTTTTTT | CASHSGGASTNEKLFF
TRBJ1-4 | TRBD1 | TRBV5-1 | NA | TGCGCCAGCAGCTTGGGACAGGGAGGAGAAAAACTGTTTTTT | CASSLGQGGEKLFF
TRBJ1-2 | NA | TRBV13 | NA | TGTGCCAGCAGCCCCGTGTCCTGGGAGGACCTTGGCTACACCTTC | CASSPVSWEDLGYTF
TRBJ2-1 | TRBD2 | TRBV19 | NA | TGTGCCAGTAAAAAAGTGACTAGCGGAGACCAATCCTACAATGAGCAGTTCTTC | CASKKVTSGDQSYNEQFF
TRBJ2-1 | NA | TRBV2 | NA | TGTGCCAGCAACCCCCGGACTACCTCCTACAATGAGCAGTTCTTC | CASNPRTTSYNEQFF
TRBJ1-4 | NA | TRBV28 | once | TGTGCCAGCAGTTTGATGGGGGGGCATGCAACTAATGAAAAACTGTTTTTT | CASSLMGGHATNEKLFF
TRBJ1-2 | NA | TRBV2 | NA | TGTGCCAGCAGTGACAGGGGCTATGGCTACACCTTC | CASSDRGYGYTF
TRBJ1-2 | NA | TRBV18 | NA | TGTGCCAGCTCACCAAGAGATGGCTACACCTTC | CASSPRDGYTF
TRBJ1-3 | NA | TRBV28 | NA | TGTGCCAGCAACGCAATGGACTTACTCTCTGGAAACACCATATATTTT | CASNAMDLLSGNTIYF
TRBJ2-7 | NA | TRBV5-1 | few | TGCGCCAGCAGCTTGACCACAACCGAGCAGTACTTC | CASSLTTTEQYF
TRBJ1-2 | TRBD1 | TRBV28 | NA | TGTGCCACCGGACAGGGGGCAGGGAACTATGGCTACACCTTC | CATGQGAGNYGYTF
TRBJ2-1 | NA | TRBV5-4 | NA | TGTGCCAGCAGCTTGGGTGACTTGAGTAGGGAGCAGTTCTTC | CASSLGDLSREQFF